The present TCR beta chain was sequenced within a study of T cell changes during pregnancy in multiple sclerosis. Sequenced by immunoSEQ multiplex PCR; TCRdb stores in-frame clones only, minus some. The sample yields around 60,000 clones, about 96% seen once. V was pared by 8 bases and J by 11 bases, with 26 bases between. This CDR3 contains 15 residues. Germline V gene sequence: CDR1 MDHEN, CDR2 SYDVKM. The clonotype originates from a female donor with multiple sclerosis, enrolled in a pregnancy study. This specimen consisted of CD8+ T cells from peripheral blood mononuclear cells, obtained after pregnancy. The chain employs TRBV28 and TRBJ2-3, with D possibly being TRBD2 (5 bases). CDR3 region: CASASSAGFNGVQYF. The CDR3 DNA sequence: TGTGCCAGCGCATCGTCAGCCGGCTTCAACGGGGTGCAGTATTTT.